A single sample is the source of the 11 T cell receptor beta chains below, sequenced in a study of neoadjuvant anti-PD-1 for oral cavity cancer (dated by TCRdb to the early 2020s). Libraries were constructed by the immunoSEQ multiplex PCR assay. TCRdb's version of the immuneACCESS table is confined to in-frame rearrangements and falls short of the full clone set. An unresolved V gene accounts for under half of the shortfall where checked; the remainder is of unknown origin. This sample holds over 14,000 clones; roughly 74% were observed only once. The top ten clones comprise roughly 2.9% of the sample. Reading the label with the study, this specimen's time point is: before neoadjuvant nivolumab. Source: PBMCs, taken before nivolumab (anti-PD-1) treatment. The receptors derive from a person aged 40 to 85 with oral cavity squamous cell carcinoma.

This sequence joins TRBV6-6 and TRBJ2-1; maybe TRBD1 (5 bases). The CDR3 spans 15 residues. V gave up 0 bases and J gave up 5 bases, with 11 bases separating them. From germline, CDR1 is MNHNY and CDR2 SVGAGI (reference sequence). DNA of the CDR3: TGTGCCAGCAGTTACTCGAGACTGGACAACAATGAGCAGTTCTTC. Translated: CASSYSRLDNNEQFF.

This chain links TRBV10-2 with TRBJ2-5, with D possibly matching TRBD2 (5 bases). The CDR3 loop spans 12 amino acids. Germline assignment: CDR1 WSHSY and CDR2 SAAADI. Trimming removed 8 bases from V and 4 bases from J, with 11 bases in between. The CDR3 sequence is CASGGRRETQYF. Here the CDR3 DNA reads TGCGCCAGCGGAGGACGGAGAGAGACCCAGTACTTC.

The genes are TRBV10-2 and TRBJ1-5, with TRBD1 as a possible D gene (6 bases). V lost 8 bases, J lost 4 bases, and 15 bases lay in between. This CDR3 region has 14 residues. From germline, CDR1 is WSHSY and CDR2 SAAADI. The CDR3 is CASFGGQLNQPQHF. DNA for the CDR3: TGCGCCAGCTTTGGTGGACAGTTAAATCAGCCCCAGCATTTT.

J is TRBJ2-1 and V is TRBV5-1; D ambiguous. This CDR3 spans 14 amino acids. V dropped 2 bases and J dropped 3 bases, with 9 bases sitting between them. Germline V gives CDR1 SGHRS, CDR2 YFSETQ. The CDR3 DNA sequence: TGCGCCAGCAGCTTTGAGACGGTCTACAATGAGCAGTTCTTC. Translating gives CASSFETVYNEQFF.

The V gene is TRBV28, the J gene TRBJ1-2; maybe TRBD1 (6 bases). The ends were cut back, 8 bases at V and 4 bases at J, with 14 bases in the middle. Germline V lookup: CDR1 MDHEN, CDR2 SYDVKM. The CDR3 consists of 13 residues. DNA of the CDR3: TGTGCCAGCTCCCCCAGGGGAATCTATGGCTACACCTTC. The encoded protein is CASSPRGIYGYTF.

This clone has only a few counts. The chain recombines TRBV14 with TRBJ1-1; possibly TRBD1 for D (6 bases). Germline V gene data show CDR1 as SGHDN and CDR2 as FVKESK. The CDR3 length is 15 residues. V was trimmed by 1 base and J by 0 bases, leaving 9 bases between them. The CDR3 sequence: CASSQAGALNTEAFF. The CDR3 DNA sequence: TGTGCCAGCAGCCAAGCGGGGGCCCTGAACACTGAAGCTTTCTTT.

This clone has just a few counts. This sequence joins TRBV7-9 and TRBJ1-5; D remains unclear. This CDR3 contains 17 residues. The germline CDR1 and CDR2 sequences are SEHNR and FQNEAQ (reference sequence). Trimming stripped 1 base from V and 2 bases from J, with 15 bases between. In nucleotides, the CDR3 is TGTGCCAGCAGCTTAGGAGCCACGGGAGGTGGCAATCAGCCCCAGCATTTT. Amino acids: CASSLGATGGGNQPQHF. The entire variable domain, with the rest obtained from reference TRBV7-9 and TRBJ1-5, is as follows: DTGVSQNPRHKITKRGQNVTFRCDPISEHNRLYWYRQTLGQGPEFLTYFQNEAQLEKSRLLSDRFSAERPKGSFSTLEIQRTEQGDSAMYLCASSLGATGGGNQPQHFGDGTRLSIL.

This clone has only one observation. The chain uses TRBV7-3 and TRBJ2-5, with D tentatively TRBD2 (5 bases). CDR3 size: 16 residues. The V end lost 6 bases, the J end lost 0 bases, and 17 bases lay between the germline ends. Germline CDR1 SGHTA, CDR2 FQGTGA. CDR3 in DNA: TGTGCCAGCAGATCCCGGGATTCTACGTACCAAGAGACCCAGTACTTC. Translated: CASRSRDSTYQETQYF.

This clone occurred a few times. The CDR3 spells CASSSSGGTYSPLHF. The DNA for the CDR3 is TGCGCCAGCAGCTCCTCCGGGGGGACGTATTCACCCCTCCACTTT. The chain combines TRBV5-1 with TRBJ1-6, with TRBD1 as a possible D gene (5 bases). The germline V gene encodes CDR1 SGHRS and CDR2 YFSETQ. Trimming pared 3 bases from V and 8 bases from J, leaving 15 bases between. This CDR3 has 15 amino acids. Complete variable domain (other parts from reference TRBV5-1 and TRBJ1-6): KAGVTQTPRYLIKTRGQQVTLSCSPISGHRSVSWYQQTPGQGLQFLFEYFSETQRNKGNFPGRFSGRQFSNSRSEMNVSTLELGDSALYLCASSSSGGTYSPLHFGNGTRLTVT.

The rearrangement joins TRBV7-2 to TRBJ2-7, with a possible D match to TRBD2 (6 bases). Trimming removed 8 bases at V and 2 bases at J, with 13 bases between. This CDR3 spans 13 amino acids. Germline-derived CDR1 and CDR2 are SGHTA and FQGNSA. The CDR3 protein is CASAGRGTYEQYF. Here the CDR3 DNA reads TGTGCCAGCGCCGGGCGGGGTACCTACGAGCAGTACTTC.

CDR3 DNA: TGCGCCAGCAGCTTGGGGGACAGGGTAGTAACTGAAGCTTTCTTT. As protein: CASSLGDRVVTEAFF. The rearrangement uses TRBV5-1 and TRBJ1-1; 9 bases match TRBD1. V lost 0 bases and J lost 5; bases outside the gene matches: 5. Germline V CDR1 and CDR2: SGHRS, YFSETQ. The CDR3 is 15 residues long.